Listed below are T cell receptor beta chains from one sample, sequenced in a study of T cell repertoires in ileal Crohn's disease. TCRdb keeps only in-frame clones here, not all; method: immunoSEQ multiplex PCR. The table has roughly 2,500 clones, around two thirds seen once. The specimen was ileal tissue. The receptors were sampled from an adult with Crohn's disease. CDR3s include the opening cysteine and the closing phenylalanine or tryptophan. A D gene is named only where the DNA matches it firmly. Not all rows give a size; the values are once, few, many and, for expanded clones, a class.

d_gene,j_gene,v_gene,abundance,CDR3nt,CDR3aa
-,TRBJ2-3,TRBV7-8,-,TGTGCCAGCAGCCCACGGGATAATTCTGAAGGTCATGCAGATACGCAGTATTTT,CASSPRDNSEGHADTQYF
-,TRBJ1-1,TRBV6-6,-,TGTGCCAGCAGACGACAGGCTGAAGCTTTCTTT,CASRRQAEAFF
-,TRBJ2-6,TRBV5-4,-,TGTGCCAGCAGCGCAACCGGTGGGGCCAACGTCCTGACTTTC,CASSATGGANVLTF
TRBD1,TRBJ2-5,TRBV7-2,-,TGTGCCAGCAGCATTGACAGGGGACAAGAGACCCAGTACTTC,CASSIDRGQETQYF
-,TRBJ2-3,TRBV11-2,large,TGTGCCAGCAGCTTATATGCGGGGACCACAGATACGCAGTATTTT,CASSLYAGTTDTQYF
-,TRBJ1-5,TRBV15,-,TGTGCCACCAGCAGTACAGGGAGTTTCCGGAATCAGCCCCAGCATTTT,CATSSTGSFRNQPQHF
-,TRBJ1-1,TRBV5-1,large,TGCGCCAGCAGCTTGGAGGAAGGGAGGACGGCTGAAGCTTTCTTT,CASSLEEGRTAEAFF
-,TRBJ2-7,TRBV19,-,TGTGCCAGTAGCTTAGGGGCCGGCCTGAGCTCCTACGAGCAGTACTTC,CASSLGAGLSSYEQYF
-,TRBJ2-7,TRBV6-1,-,TGTGCCAGCAGTGAAGCAAGTTGGGACACCACCTACGAGCAGTACTTC,CASSEASWDTTYEQYF
TRBD1,TRBJ2-3,TRBV4-3,-,TGCGCCAGCAGCCAAGATTTTGACAGGGGAGTCACAGATACGCAGTATTTT,CASSQDFDRGVTDTQYF
-,TRBJ1-1,TRBV28,large,TGTGCCAGCACCCAGGGTTGGTGGGCTGAAGCTTTCTTT,CASTQGWWAEAFF
-,TRBJ1-6,TRBV19,-,TGTGCCAGCTCGCCCTGGGGGGACTCCAATTCACCCCTCCACTTT,CASSPWGDSNSPLHF
-,TRBJ1-1,TRBV9,-,TGTGCCAGCAGCGTAGGCAGGGTAGGGACTGAAGCTTTCTTT,CASSVGRVGTEAFF
TRBD2,TRBJ2-1,TRBV11-3,-,TGTGCCAGCAGCTTAGCCGGGGGGTACAATGAGCAGTTCTTC,CASSLAGGYNEQFF
TRBD2,TRBJ2-1,TRBV29-1,-,TGCAGCGTTGAAGATGTAGGACTAGGGTACAATGAGCAGTTCTTC,CSVEDVGLGYNEQFF
-,TRBJ1-6,TRBV2,-,TGTGCCAGCAGTGATCAGGGGCGCTATAATTCACCCCTCCACTTT,CASSDQGRYNSPLHF